These 31 T cell receptor beta chains were sequenced from one sample in a study of human T cells and chemical hapten exposure. One entry per CDR3 protein results from TCRdb running MiXCR on the RACE reads. The sample lists 75,000 to 100,000 distinct CDR3 sequences, 9.5% to 15% occurring once. The sample's time point: patch test 1, 2 weeks after DPC sensitization. Treatment denoted: therapeutic diphenylcyclopropenone sensitization with weekly scalp DPC. This specimen was whole blood, taken in connection with sensitization to the hapten diphenylcyclopropenone (DPC). The source of these receptors is a woman aged 40 to 49 with alopecia areata. Some clones in this sample may be carry-over from other donors' samples.

This clonotype turned up a few times. The chain carries TRBV6-6 and TRBJ1-6; D is ambiguous. Trimming cost V 0 bases and J 16 bases, with 7 bases left between them. The CDR3 covers 11 residues. CDR1 is MNHNY, CDR2 SVGAGI, per germline (reference sequence). The CDR3 is CASSYSDALHF. As DNA, the CDR3 is TGTGCCAGCAGTTACTCTGACGCGCTCCACTTT.

The V and J genes are TRBV9 and TRBJ2-1; D unclear. V was pared by 0 bases and J by 4 bases, with 5 bases between. CDR1 and CDR2 from the germline V gene are SGDLS and YYNGEE. The CDR3 covers 13 residues. CDR3 protein: CASSVELYNEQFF. CDR3 DNA: TGTGCCAGCAGCGTAGAGTTGTACAATGAGCAGTTCTTC.

This clonotype was seen ten or more times. The rearrangement joins TRBV2 to TRBJ1-2; tentatively, D is TRBD1 (5 bases). Trimming pared 0 bases from V and 5 bases from J, leaving 10 bases between. The CDR3 runs to 14 residues. Germline values: CDR1 SNHLY, CDR2 FYNNEI. This CDR3 reads CASSEARRGYGYTF. The CDR3, as DNA: TGTGCCAGCAGTGAAGCCCGCCGGGGGTATGGCTACACCTTC.

The gene calls are TRBV7-8 and TRBJ1-1; D gene unclear. Looked up from germline, CDR1 is SGHVS and CDR2 is FQNEAQ. The ends were cut back, 5 bases at V and 0 bases at J, with 13 bases in the middle. The CDR3 has 15 residues. The CDR3 loop reads CASSPRGLMNTEAFF. For the CDR3, the DNA is TGTGCCAGCAGCCCGAGAGGACTTATGAACACTGAAGCTTTCTTT.

This clonotype was counted only a few times. The genes are TRBV12-3 or TRBV12-4 and TRBJ2-1; D is unclear. The CDR3 sequence is 11 residues long. The V and J ends lost 3 bases and 6 bases respectively, with 3 bases between them. CDR3 amino acids: CASSLVNEQFF. The CDR3 region has the DNA TGTGCCAGCAGTTTGGTCAATGAGCAGTTCTTC.

This clonotype was observed a few times. The chain combines TRBV4-1 with TRBJ1-1; no definite D call. The CDR3 has 16 residues. V dropped 1 base and J dropped 4 bases, with 16 bases sitting between them. Germline lookup yields CDR1 MGHRA and CDR2 YSYEKL. The CDR3 loop reads CASSQGAGGFGTEAFF. CDR3 bases: TGCGCCAGCAGCCAAGGGGCAGGAGGGTTCGGCACTGAAGCTTTCTTT.

This chain uses TRBV7-3 with TRBJ2-4; no clear D gene. This CDR3 contains 13 residues. Germline V gene data show CDR1 as SGHTA and CDR2 as FQGTGA. The V end was cut by 2 bases, the J end by 5 bases, with 7 bases between. CDR3 DNA: TGTGCCAGCAGCTTAGATTCGGAAAACATTCAGTACTTC. Translating gives CASSLDSENIQYF.

Only a few counts were recorded for this clonotype. This chain joins TRBV9 and TRBJ1-4; 7 bases are a match to TRBD1. The CDR3 consists of 14 residues. V was clipped by 2 bases and J by 5 bases; unmatched bases: 3. CDR1 is SGDLS, CDR2 YYNGEE, per germline. CDR3 DNA sequence: TGTGCCAGCAGCGTCGGGACAGTAAATGAAAAACTGTTTTTT. Its translation: CASSVGTVNEKLFF.

The chain couples TRBV25-1 to TRBJ1-2; 9 bases align to TRBD1. The CDR3 covers 14 residues. Looked up from germline, CDR1 is MGHDK and CDR2 is SYGVNS. V dropped 5 bases and J dropped 5; count of bases not matched to a gene: 6. CDR3 region: CASSPWDRVYGYTF. CDR3 nucleotides: TGTGCCAGCAGTCCCTGGGACAGGGTGTATGGCTACACCTTC.

The table lists this clonotype with a few counts. The chain is built from TRBV4-2 and TRBJ2-3; 7 bases are shared with TRBD2. The germline CDR1 and CDR2 sequences are LGHNA and YNFKEQ. V dropped 4 bases and J dropped 1; count of bases not matched to a gene: 17. The CDR3 runs 19 residues. The CDR3 region has the DNA TGTGCCAGCAGCCGAGTTTCCGGGACTAAAACCAGCGGCACAGATACGCAGTATTTT. Its translation is CASSRVSGTKTSGTDTQYF.

The V and J genes are TRBV29-1 and TRBJ1-5, with D possibly matching TRBD1 (6 bases). CDR3 length: 15 amino acids. CDR1 SQVTM and CDR2 ANQGSEA come from the germline V gene. Trimming pared 4 bases from V and 0 bases from J, leaving 13 bases between. The CDR3 nucleotides are TGCAGCGTTGGTCAGGGACAACATAGCAATCAGCCCCAGCATTTT. Its protein product is CSVGQGQHSNQPQHF. The entire variable domain, with the rest obtained from reference TRBV29-1 and TRBJ1-5, is as follows: SAVISQKPSRDICQRGTSLTIQCQVDSQVTMMFWYRQQPGQSLTLIATANQGSEATYESGFVIDKFPISRPNLTFSTLTVSNMSPEDSSIYLCSVGQGQHSNQPQHFGDGTRLSIL.

In its sample, this clonotype was seen a few times. The V gene is TRBV28, the J gene TRBJ2-7; D call uncertain. Trimming took 5 bases from V and 2 from J, leaving 13 bases between them. Germline loops: CDR1 MDHEN, CDR2 SYDVKM. The CDR3 runs 14 residues. The CDR3 protein is CASSPGPVPYEQYF. DNA of the CDR3: TGTGCCAGCAGTCCCGGCCCCGTCCCCTACGAGCAGTACTTC.

This clonotype has a handful of counts. The V call is TRBV7-8, the J call TRBJ2-2; maybe TRBD2 (5 bases). The CDR3 contains 17 residues. Trimming took 3 bases from V and 3 from J, leaving 17 bases between them. Germline V CDR1 and CDR2: SGHVS, FQNEAQ. The CDR3 reads CASSFPPRGPDTGELFF. In DNA form, the CDR3 reads TGTGCCAGCAGCTTCCCCCCCCGAGGGCCAGACACCGGGGAGCTGTTTTTT.

In its sample, this clonotype was seen a few times. This chain links TRBV28 with TRBJ1-1; D is perhaps TRBD1 (6 bases). Trimming took 7 bases from V and 4 from J, leaving 16 bases between them. Per the germline V gene, CDR1 is MDHEN and CDR2 is SYDVKM. The CDR3 has 14 amino acids. CDR3 amino acids: CASNPPGVITEAFF. The CDR3 DNA follows: TGTGCCAGCAACCCGCCAGGGGTAATCACTGAAGCTTTCTTT.

This chain connects TRBV12-3 or TRBV12-4 to TRBJ1-2, with D unclear. This CDR3 is built from 13 residues. Trimming cost V 3 bases and J 4 bases, with 9 bases left between them. CDR3 amino acids: CASSLRAAYGYTF. In nucleotides, the CDR3 is TGTGCCAGCAGTTTGAGGGCCGCCTATGGCTACACCTTC.

The table lists this clonotype with a few counts. The genes are TRBV20-1 and TRBJ2-5; TRBD2 aligns across 7 bases. The germline gives CDR1 DFQATT, CDR2 SNEGSKA (reference sequence). The CDR3 has 16 amino acids. Germline trimming cut 6 bases from V and 2 bases from J; bases unmatched to any gene: 15. The CDR3 is CSASPLAAETQETQYF. CDR3 DNA: TGCAGTGCCAGCCCGCTAGCGGCTGAAACTCAAGAGACCCAGTACTTC.

This clonotype was seen repeatedly, ten times or more. The CDR3 reads CASSYNERSLWSYEQYF. CDR3 sequence (DNA): TGTGCCAGCAGTTATAATGAGCGGAGCCTATGGTCCTACGAGCAGTACTTC. The chain employs TRBV6-2 or TRBV6-3 and TRBJ2-7; weak D call: TRBD2 (5 bases). V was trimmed by 3 bases and J by 1 base, leaving 19 bases between them. CDR3 length: 17 residues. The germline gives CDR1 MNHEY, CDR2 SVGEGT.

This clonotype was picked up a small number of times. The V and J genes are TRBV12-3 or TRBV12-4 and TRBJ2-1; D not resolved. V was clipped by 4 bases and J by 8 bases, with 18 bases between them. CDR3 length: 15 amino acids. CDR3 protein: CASSWRLQSGDEQFF. Here the CDR3 DNA reads TGTGCCAGCAGTTGGAGACTCCAATCAGGCGATGAGCAGTTCTTC.

In this sample, this clonotype turned up a few times. V usage is TRBV29-1 and J usage is TRBJ2-1, with a tentative D call TRBD2 (6 bases). CDR3 length: 13 residues. CDR1 and CDR2 (germline): SQVTM, ANQGSEA. Trimming pared 4 bases from V and 0 bases from J, leaving 7 bases between. DNA of the CDR3: TGCAGCGTTGTGCGGGGCTCCTACAATGAGCAGTTCTTC. Translation: CSVVRGSYNEQFF.

There are a few counts of this clonotype. This sequence joins TRBV7-3 and TRBJ2-5; 7 bases map to TRBD1. The CDR3 extends over 16 amino acids. Germline CDR1 is SGHTA and CDR2 is FQGTGA. Trimming took 4 bases from V and 1 from J; bases not matched to a gene: 9. The CDR3 region is CASSSNQWTGQETQYF. In DNA form, the CDR3 reads TGTGCCAGCAGCTCGAACCAATGGACAGGCCAAGAGACCCAGTACTTC.

This clonotype was seen once. The chain carries TRBV29-1 and TRBJ2-5; TRBD1 aligns across 7 bases. The CDR3 extends over 14 amino acids. CDR1 is SQVTM, CDR2 ANQGSEA, per germline. The trim removed 0 bases at V and 1 base at J, leaving 2 bases unmatched. The DNA for the CDR3 is TGCAGCGTTGAAGAGGGGGACAGCCAAGAGACCCAGTACTTC. Translated: CSVEEGDSQETQYF. Drawing the rest from reference TRBV29-1 and TRBJ2-5, the complete variable domain is SAVISQKPSRDICQRGTSLTIQCQVDSQVTMMFWYRQQPGQSLTLIATANQGSEATYESGFVIDKFPISRPNLTFSTLTVSNMSPEDSSIYLCSVEEGDSQETQYFGPGTRLLVL.

The genes are TRBV7-9 and TRBJ1-1; possibly TRBD1 for D (5 bases). Germline assignment: CDR1 SEHNR and CDR2 FQNEAQ (reference sequence). The ends were cut back, 1 base at V and 0 bases at J, with 15 bases in the middle. This CDR3 is 17 amino acids long. CDR3 DNA: TGTGCCAGCAGCTTAGGTGGGGCGGCAGGGATGAACACTGAAGCTTTCTTT. Residues: CASSLGGAAGMNTEAFF. The variable domain in full, with the rest retrieved from reference TRBV7-9 and TRBJ1-1, is DTGVSQNPRHKITKRGQNVTFRCDPISEHNRLYWYRQTLGQGPEFLTYFQNEAQLEKSRLLSDRFSAERPKGSFSTLEIQRTEQGDSAMYLCASSLGGAAGMNTEAFFGQGTRLTVV.

This clonotype has a handful of counts. V usage is TRBV2 and J usage is TRBJ1-5; D is ambiguous. Germline lookup yields CDR1 SNHLY and CDR2 FYNNEI. The CDR3 extends over 12 amino acids. Trimming cost V 3 bases and J 6 bases, with 6 bases left between them. For the CDR3, the DNA is TGTGCCAGCAGTGATCAACCTCAGCCCCAGCATTTT. This encodes CASSDQPQPQHF.

This clonotype was observed a few times. The chain has TRBV7-6 and TRBJ2-1; 11 bases match TRBD2. V dropped 6 bases and J dropped 4; count of bases not matched to a gene: 5. Per the germline V gene, CDR1 is SGHVS and CDR2 is FNYEAQ. CDR3 length equals 15 residues. CDR3 protein: CASRGGLAGYNEQFF. CDR3 coding DNA: TGTGCCAGCAGGGGAGGACTAGCGGGTTACAATGAGCAGTTCTTC.

The chain employs TRBV4-1 and TRBJ2-3; D is possibly TRBD2 (5 bases). CDR1 MGHRA and CDR2 YSYEKL come from the germline V gene. Trimming left V 2 bases short and J 5 bases short, with 11 bases between. This CDR3 is 14 amino acids long. CDR3 loop: CASSQRGSQDTQYF. The CDR3 bases are TGCGCCAGCAGCCAACGCGGGTCTCAAGATACGCAGTATTTT.

In its sample, this clonotype was seen a few times. The chain employs TRBV6-2 or TRBV6-3 and TRBJ1-1; D is uncertain. Trimming shortened V by 0 bases and J by 0 bases, and 11 bases separated the two germline ends. This CDR3 region has 16 residues. Germline loops: CDR1 MNHEY, CDR2 SVGEGT. The CDR3 coding sequence is TGTGCCAGCAGTTACTCGATGCAACCCATGAACACTGAAGCTTTCTTT. Translated, it gives CASSYSMQPMNTEAFF.

This chain connects TRBV10-3 to TRBJ2-1; TRBD1 matches 10 bases. The CDR3 runs to 14 residues. Per the germline V gene, CDR1 is ENHRY and CDR2 is SYGVKD. J gave up 8 bases and V 8 bases, and 9 bases lay outside the gene matches. As DNA, the CDR3 is TGTGCCATCGGCCGGGACAGGGGAATCGATGAGCAGTTCTTC. Translating gives CAIGRDRGIDEQFF.

This clonotype appeared a few times. The chain uses TRBV4-3 and TRBJ2-1; 9 bases are a match to TRBD1. The CDR3 length is 16 residues. Per germline, CDR1 LGHNA and CDR2 YSLEER. The ends lost 4 bases at V and 5 bases at J; junction bases unmatched: 9. CDR3 region: CASSPTRDRAHNEQFF. CDR3 bases: TGCGCCAGCAGCCCGACCAGGGACAGGGCCCACAATGAGCAGTTCTTC.

This clonotype was counted at least ten times. The gene calls are TRBV19 and TRBJ1-2; maybe TRBD1 (5 bases). CDR3 length equals 14 residues. The germline gives CDR1 LNHDA, CDR2 SQIVND (reference sequence). The V end lost 8 bases, the J end lost 5 bases, and 18 bases lay between the germline ends. DNA for the CDR3: TGTGCCAGTGGGGTCCGGGGCCCCTTATATGGCTACACCTTC. This gives the protein CASGVRGPLYGYTF.

This clonotype was seen more than once but under ten times. The genes are TRBV20-1 and TRBJ1-2; 7 positions agree with TRBD1. J lost 4 bases, V lost 4 bases, and 3 bases had no gene match. The CDR3 is 12 residues long. Germline values: CDR1 DFQATT, CDR2 SNEGSKA (reference sequence). Written as DNA, the CDR3 is TGCAGTGCTAAGGACAGGCTCTATGGCTACACCTTC. Translated: CSAKDRLYGYTF.

The chain recombines TRBV2 with TRBJ2-1; D unresolved. The CDR3 has 12 residues. In germline, CDR1 is SNHLY, CDR2 FYNNEI. V gave up 8 bases and J gave up 8 bases, with 13 bases separating them. The CDR3 here is CASGFPGDEQFF. The DNA for the CDR3 is TGTGCCAGCGGCTTCCCTGGGGATGAGCAGTTCTTC.